This TCR beta chain comes out of a study of cytomegalovirus exposure and HLA in healthy donors. CDR3 size: 14 residues. CDR1 ENHRY and CDR2 SYGVKD come from the germline V gene. Trimming cost V 5 bases and J 1 base, with 12 bases left between them. The PCR had 60 Vbeta and 13 Jbeta primers. The data were produced by immunoSEQ multiplex PCR, yet TCRdb's version contains in-frame clones alone and is incomplete. Of 210,000 or so clones listed, 80% to 90% are singletons. Sequencing input: PBMCs. The J gene is TRBJ2-7, the V gene TRBV10-3; D is possibly TRBD1 (6 bases). The receptor was isolated from a woman between 18 and 30 years old in good health and CMV-seronegative. The CDR3 spells CAISPTGKSYEQYF. The CDR3 region has the DNA TGTGCCATCAGTCCTACAGGGAAATCCTACGAGCAGTACTTC.